This T cell receptor beta chain was profiled in a study of blood T cell repertoires in COVID-19 (dated by TCRdb to 2019 to 2021). Background on the whole study: Samples covering the acute and convalescent phases of COVID-19 were provided by collaborators in the United States, Italy and Spain. The samples were drawn from two sources: the first 160 participants of the ongoing ImmuneRACE study, and fewer than 1,500 subjects contributed by 6 global collaborators. A freely available public database, intended as a resource for researchers studying the immune response to SARS-CoV-2, is where the repertoires were released. The dataset comprised deeply sampled blood TCRbeta repertoires from subjects exposed to, actively infected with, or recovered from COVID-19. Where available, HLA class I and class II types were taken from metadata supplied by the sample provider and were not determined by assay-based typing. The prospective study material was composed of cDNA or gDNA derived from T cells, B-cell-depleted T cells, or PBMCs. Sample metadata almost always included a de-identified subject ID, COVID-19 status, age in years and sex.

From V the trimming removes 7 bases and from J it removes 0 bases, while the gene matches leave 13 bases of the junction unaccounted for. As encoded in the germline V gene, CDR1 is ENHRY while CDR2 is SYGVKD. The CDR3 contains 18 residues, cysteine and phenylalanine counted. Of the read, only the CDR3 DNA is kept; its 54 bases are in frame from base 1. As concerns this clone: Its antigen is unknown. No much larger clonotype is one base removed from it; base qualities were not supplied.

Collaborating institutions collected whole blood in K2EDTA tubes following their own protocols. Collaborator samples were shipped for TCRbeta analysis as frozen whole blood, isolated PBMCs, or DNA extracted from either sample type. What the study reported, not specific to this receptor: How much clinical and demographic metadata was included differed by source and by participant, and the metadata was provided uncurated.

TCRbeta CDR3 regions were amplified from genomic DNA by means of the immunoSEQ Assay, a bias-controlled multiplex PCR. In the original analysis: The number of nucleated cells in each sample was estimated from the amplification of reference gene primers within the assay. To quantify the absolute abundance of each unique TCRbeta CDR3 rearrangement, sequence reads were collapsed and filtered. For each sample, productive Simpson clonality was calculated by taking the square root of Simpson's diversity index across productive rearrangements. Held by TCRdb, this immuneACCESS table contains in-frame sequences only and omits some clones. Under half of the omission traces to an unresolved V gene where checked; the cause of the rest is unknown. V and J calls plus clone size are reproduced from that table; the DNA served to infer D and trimming. This sample holds around 170,000 clones; roughly 80% were observed only once. The leading ten clones occupy 14% of the sample.

The sequence links TRBV10-3 to TRBJ2-1, with TRBD2 matching 9 junction bases. The origin of this receptor is a man aged 18 to 30 with active or convalescent COVID-19. The sequencing input was peripheral blood. The CDR3 is CAIIGTLAGTNSYNEQFF. The bases read TGTGCCATCATTGGGACTCTAGCGGGAACCAACTCCTACAATGAGCAGTTCTTC.